Detailed here is one T cell receptor (beta chain). Its specificity is not known. The data belong to a study of graft-versus-host responses after intestinal transplantation. Looking at the study overall: In this cohort, recipients had multivisceral, liver-intestinal, or isolated intestinal transplants. Anti-thymocyte globulin induction was given to all recipients, followed by tacrolimus and steroids for roughly three years. Study-wide points: The authors found GvH clones in recipient marrow, some appearing first in ileum or blood.

Trimming removed 1 base from V and 3 bases from J, with 13 bases in between. The CDR3 runs to 15 residues. Germline lookup yields CDR1 SGHTA and CDR2 FQGTGA. Assay: immunoSEQ multiplex PCR; the TCRdb copy retains only in-frame clones and omits some. The table lists under 20,000 clones, approximately 95% of them singletons. The clonotype originates from a human patient who received an intestinal transplant, so some T cells may come from the graft donor. The chain is built from TRBV7-3 and TRBJ2-7; D gene unclear. The source material was PBMCs, sampled 23 days after intestinal transplant. The CDR3 loop is CASSLNPVGHYEQYF. The CDR3 coding sequence is TGTGCCAGCAGCTTAAATCCGGTGGGTCACTACGAGCAGTACTTC.